Presented here are 32 T cell receptor beta chains from one specimen sequenced in a study of blood T cell repertoires in COVID-19. Some clones are missing from TCRdb's copy, which holds only in-frame ones; the method was immunoSEQ multiplex PCR. The top ten hold 1.1% to 1.5% of the sample, which has under 150,000 clones, roughly 84% seen once. What was sequenced was peripheral blood. Receptors originate from a man in his 60s with acute or convalescent COVID-19.

V is TRBV5-1 and J is TRBJ1-1; TRBD1 is a possible D gene (5 bases). V lost 0 bases, J lost 0 bases, and 12 bases lay in between. Germline assignment: CDR1 SGHRS and CDR2 YFSETQ. This CDR3 has 16 residues. The CDR3 loop reads CASSLVTVSMNTEAFF. Here the CDR3 DNA reads TGCGCCAGCAGCTTGGTGACAGTTTCAATGAACACTGAAGCTTTCTTT.

The chain joins TRBV15 to TRBJ1-2; weak D call: TRBD1 (6 bases). In germline, CDR1 is LNHNV, CDR2 YYDKDF (reference sequence). Between the trimmed V and J ends, which lost 1 base and 3 bases, there was a span of 18 bases. This CDR3 has 17 amino acids. The CDR3 nucleotides read TGTGCCACCAGCAGAGGGGCCCGGGGGGCGCGAGACTATGGCTACACCTTC. Amino acids: CATSRGARGARDYGYTF.

This chain connects TRBV10-3 to TRBJ2-5; no clear D. The CDR3 is 12 residues long. V gave up 4 bases and J gave up 2 bases, with 5 bases separating them. Germline-derived CDR1 and CDR2 are ENHRY and SYGVKD. CDR3 sequence (DNA): TGTGCCATCAGTGTAGAACAAGAGACCCAGTACTTC. Translating gives CAISVEQETQYF.

A few counts support this clone. V gene TRBV6-1 combines with J gene TRBJ2-2; 8 bases are a match to TRBD2. V was pared by 4 bases and J by 3 bases, with 13 bases of the junction left unmatched. In germline, CDR1 is MNHNS, CDR2 SASEGT. The length of the CDR3 is 18 residues. CDR3 in DNA: TGTGCCAGCAGTGTCGCAAGCGGGAGTAGGATGGACACCGGGGAGCTGTTTTTT. Translation: CASSVASGSRMDTGELFF.

This clone has a handful of counts. The CDR3 DNA reads as TGTGCCAGCAGTCCATCGACAGGGCCCCTCCCAAATGAAAAACTGTTTTTT. Its protein product is CASSPSTGPLPNEKLFF. The chain joins TRBV6-6 to TRBJ1-4, with 7 nucleotides matching TRBD1. This CDR3 has 17 amino acids. Germline assignment: CDR1 MNHNY and CDR2 SVGAGI (reference sequence). Unmatched junction bases numbered 14, after V lost 5 bases and J lost 5 bases.

The rearrangement joins TRBV5-1 to TRBJ2-3, with 8 bases that match TRBD2. After removal of 0 bases from V and 2 bases from J, the junction contained 8 bases not matched to a gene. CDR1 SGHRS and CDR2 YFSETQ come from the germline V gene. The CDR3 consists of 17 residues. CDR3 in amino acids: CASSLVPAGVITDTQYF. CDR3 coding DNA: TGCGCCAGCAGCTTGGTTCCAGCGGGGGTCATCACAGATACGCAGTATTTT.

The sample holds a few counts of this clone. This chain links TRBV5-1 with TRBJ2-7; D is possibly TRBD2 (6 bases). Germline CDR1 is SGHRS and CDR2 is YFSETQ. The CDR3 is made up of 13 amino acids. Deletions cut 4 bases from V and 5 bases from J, with 13 bases between. The CDR3 reads CASSPPWGDEQYF. Written as DNA, the CDR3 is TGCGCCAGCAGCCCACCTTGGGGGGACGAGCAGTACTTC.

This chain connects TRBV5-4 to TRBJ2-1; maybe TRBD2 (5 bases). Trimming left V 2 bases short and J 3 bases short, with 9 bases between. The CDR3 sequence is 14 residues long. The germline gives CDR1 SGHNT, CDR2 YYREEE (reference sequence). The CDR3 here is CASSFISGYNEQFF. CDR3 in DNA: TGTGCCAGCAGCTTTATAAGCGGCTACAATGAGCAGTTCTTC.

The chain carries TRBV27 and TRBJ2-7; maybe TRBD2 (5 bases). The CDR3 covers 15 residues. The germline V gene encodes CDR1 MNHEY and CDR2 SMNVEV (reference sequence). The V end lost 2 bases, the J end lost 2 bases, and 13 bases lay between the germline ends. The CDR3, as DNA: TGTGCCAGCAGTTTACGGGCGGGCCCGACCTACGAGCAGTACTTC. Protein: CASSLRAGPTYEQYF.

Only one count was recorded for this clone. The chain employs TRBV5-8 and TRBJ1-1; D call uncertain. CDR3 length: 12 residues. From germline, CDR1 is SGHTS and CDR2 YDEGEE. Trimming shortened V by 8 bases and J by 1 base, and 9 bases separated the two germline ends. The CDR3 DNA is TGTGCCAGTCATTTCAGGAACACTGAAGCTTTCTTT. This translates into CASHFRNTEAFF.

This clone was found once. This sequence joins TRBV24-1 and TRBJ2-1, with 8 bases matching TRBD2. Germline values: CDR1 KGHDR, CDR2 SFDVKD. The CDR3 runs 16 residues. V was pared by 4 bases and J by 2 bases, with 6 bases of the junction left unmatched. The CDR3 DNA sequence: TGTGCCACCAGTGAAATAGGGACTAGGGCCTACAATGAGCAGTTCTTC. Protein: CATSEIGTRAYNEQFF.

This clone was observed a handful of times. This chain connects TRBV12-3 or TRBV12-4 to TRBJ2-7; 8 bases are a match to TRBD1. This CDR3 contains 13 residues. Trimming took 7 bases from V and 5 from J; bases not matched to a gene: 7. CDR3 sequence (DNA): TGTGCCAGCACCCGGGACAGGATCGACGAGCAGTACTTC. Translation: CASTRDRIDEQYF.

The chain carries TRBV18 and TRBJ2-7; TRBD1 agrees at 9 bases. The J segment lost 7 bases and the V segment lost 4 bases, leaving 14 bases of the junction unmatched. CDR1 KGHSH and CDR2 LQKENI come from the germline V gene. This CDR3 is built from 16 residues. The CDR3 region is CASSLGRRDREGEQYF. As DNA, the CDR3 is TGTGCCAGCTCACTTGGGCGGCGGGACAGGGAAGGTGAGCAGTACTTC.

V and J are TRBV7-2 and TRBJ1-2; 10 bases fit TRBD1. Germline V lookup: CDR1 SGHTA, CDR2 FQGNSA. V was clipped by 5 bases and J by 7 bases; unmatched bases: 10. The CDR3 has 15 amino acids. This CDR3 reads CASSTRTGGLFGYTF. In DNA, the CDR3 is TGTGCCAGCAGCACCCGGACAGGGGGTTTATTTGGCTACACCTTC.

The CDR3 region has the DNA TGCGCCAGCAGCTTGGTCGGGGACAGCAACACAGATACGCAGTATTTT. Translating gives CASSLVGDSNTDTQYF. The chain is built from TRBV5-1 and TRBJ2-3; TRBD1 matches 7 bases. This CDR3 is 16 amino acids long. The V gene's germline CDR1 is SGHRS and CDR2 YFSETQ. The V and J ends lost 0 bases and 2 bases, in that order; junction bases with no gene match: 6.

The V gene is TRBV9, the J gene TRBJ1-1; 9 bases align to TRBD1. The CDR3 extends over 13 amino acids. With V trimmed by 3 bases and J by 10 bases, 7 bases remained unmatched. CDR1 and CDR2 (germline): SGDLS, YYNGEE. As DNA, the CDR3 is TGTGCCAGCAGCGATTACAGGGGGCAACGAGCTTTCTTT. This translates into CASSDYRGQRAFF. Together with reference TRBV9 and TRBJ1-1, the CDR3 gives the full variable domain: DSGVTQTPKHLITATGQRVTLRCSPRSGDLSVYWYQQSLDQGLQFLIQYYNGEERAKGNILERFSAQQFPDLHSELNLSSLELGDSALYFCASSDYRGQRAFFGQGTRLTVV.

This chain connects TRBV9 to TRBJ2-7; D is unresolved. This CDR3 is 14 amino acids long. CDR1 is SGDLS and CDR2 is YYNGEE in the germline V gene. Trimming shortened V by 0 bases and J by 2 bases, and 9 bases separated the two germline ends. CDR3 nucleotide sequence: TGTGCCAGCAGCGTAGGAAGCCTCCCCTACGAGCAGTACTTC. It translates to CASSVGSLPYEQYF.

V is TRBV5-6 and J is TRBJ1-2, with 10 bases fitting TRBD1. The V segment lost 4 bases and the J segment 3 bases; nucleotides outside the gene matches: 6. There are 15 residues in the CDR3. Germline V gene data show CDR1 as SGHDT and CDR2 as YYEEEE. CDR3 residues: CASSPETGGDYGYTF. The CDR3 DNA reads TGTGCCAGCAGCCCCGAGACAGGGGGCGACTATGGCTACACCTTC.

The gene calls are TRBV30 and TRBJ2-2; D may be TRBD1 (5 bases). The CDR3 runs 15 residues. The V and J ends lost 0 bases and 7 bases respectively, with 15 bases between them. Germline CDR1 reads GTSNPN; CDR2 reads SVGIG (reference sequence). CDR3 sequence reads: CAWSVLLGPGGELFF. In DNA form, the CDR3 reads TGTGCCTGGAGTGTACTTCTGGGGCCGGGCGGGGAGCTGTTTTTT.

As DNA, the CDR3 is TGTGCCAGCAGCCAAGCAGGGCGAGCTAACTATGGCTACACCTTC. It yields the protein CASSQAGRANYGYTF. V is TRBV14 and J is TRBJ1-2, with a weak D call TRBD1 (5 bases). The CDR3 is 15 amino acids. Trimming shortened V by 1 base and J by 0 bases, and 9 bases separated the two germline ends. Per germline, CDR1 SGHDN and CDR2 FVKESK.

The chain couples TRBV29-1 to TRBJ2-2; weak D call: TRBD2 (6 bases). Germline loops: CDR1 SQVTM, CDR2 ANQGSEA. This CDR3 has 14 residues. The V and J ends lost 6 bases and 2 bases respectively, with 13 bases between them. CDR3 coding DNA: TGCAGCGTCCTTGGGACTGTAAACACCGGGGAGCTGTTTTTT. Encoded protein: CSVLGTVNTGELFF.

In its sample, this clone was seen once. V is TRBV5-6 and J is TRBJ1-5; no definite D call. Germline V gene data show CDR1 as SGHDT and CDR2 as YYEEEE. The germline V and J ends were trimmed by 0 bases and 2 bases, with 12 bases remaining between them. The CDR3 consists of 16 residues. The CDR3 loop is CASSLGATTRNQPQHF. The CDR3 region has the DNA TGTGCCAGCAGCTTGGGAGCTACTACACGCAATCAGCCCCAGCATTTT.

This clone has more than one count but fewer than ten. The genes are TRBV7-2 and TRBJ1-5, with 8 bases aligning to TRBD1. The ends lost 6 bases at V and 0 bases at J; junction bases unmatched: 4. From germline, CDR1 is SGHTA and CDR2 FQGNSA. The CDR3 spans 15 residues. In DNA form, the CDR3 reads TGTGCCAGCAGGGGACAGGAATATAGCAATCAGCCCCAGCATTTT. Amino acids: CASRGQEYSNQPQHF. Based on the CDR3 plus reference TRBV7-2 and TRBJ1-5, the full variable domain is GAGVSQSPSNKVTEKGKDVELRCDPISGHTALYWYRQSLGQGLEFLIYFQGNSAPDKSGLPSDRFSAERTGGSVSTLTIQRTQQEDSAVYLCASRGQEYSNQPQHFGDGTRLSIL.

This clone was counted only a few times. This chain's CDR3 is CASSESYRVSGYTF. DNA of the CDR3: TGCGCCAGCAGTGAATCGTACAGGGTATCTGGCTACACCTTC. This sequence joins TRBV10-2 and TRBJ1-2; possibly TRBD1 for D (6 bases). V lost 3 bases and J 7 bases, leaving 15 bases between the germline ends. The CDR3 totals 14 residues. Germline assignment: CDR1 WSHSY and CDR2 SAAADI.

The chain employs TRBV5-1 and TRBJ2-7, with 7 positions matching TRBD2. There are 11 residues in the CDR3. Germline CDR1 reads SGHRS; CDR2 reads YFSETQ. J lost 3 bases, V lost 6 bases, and 0 bases had no gene match. CDR3 loop: CASTSGYEQYF. CDR3 in DNA: TGCGCCAGCACTAGCGGCTACGAGCAGTACTTC.

The CDR3 protein is CASSEGLAGVYNEQFF. For the CDR3, the DNA is TGCGCCAGCAGCGAAGGACTAGCGGGGGTATACAATGAGCAGTTCTTC. The chain combines TRBV5-1 with TRBJ2-1; 13 positions agree with TRBD2. Looked up from germline, CDR1 is SGHRS and CDR2 is YFSETQ. This CDR3 is 16 amino acids long. Trimming took 4 bases from V and 4 from J; bases not matched to a gene: 5.

V and J are TRBV5-4 and TRBJ2-2; D is possibly TRBD1 (6 bases). CDR1 SGHNT and CDR2 YYREEE come from the germline V gene (reference sequence). The CDR3 totals 14 residues. The V end was cut by 4 bases, the J end by 6 bases, with 13 bases between. The chain's CDR3 is CASSTQGIPGELFF. Written as DNA, the CDR3 is TGTGCCAGCAGCACGCAGGGGATCCCCGGGGAGCTGTTTTTT.

A single count supports this clone. The rearrangement joins TRBV12-5 to TRBJ2-5; TRBD1 matches at 9 bases. The CDR3 length is 15 residues. Trimming removed 6 bases from V and 5 bases from J; junction bases left unmatched: 10. Germline V lookup: CDR1 LGHNT, CDR2 FRNRAP. CDR3 DNA: TGTGCTAGTGGCCAAAGACAGGGGGGGATGGAGACCCAGTACTTC. It specifies CASGQRQGGMETQYF.

The chain has TRBV5-1 and TRBJ2-1; TRBD2 agrees at 7 bases. CDR1 and CDR2 (germline): SGHRS, YFSETQ. The V segment lost 0 bases and the J segment 3 bases; nucleotides outside the gene matches: 6. This CDR3 is 16 amino acids long. CDR3 in DNA: TGCGCCAGCAGCTTGGTGGTGGGAGGGCTCTACAATGAGCAGTTCTTC. This translates into CASSLVVGGLYNEQFF.

The chain employs TRBV7-2 and TRBJ2-7; no reliable D call. The V gene lost 5 bases and the J gene lost 4 bases, with 12 bases spanning the gap. Germline V gene data show CDR1 as SGHTA and CDR2 as FQGNSA. This CDR3 spans 13 amino acids. The CDR3 reads CASSPRRVYEQYF. As DNA, the CDR3 is TGTGCCAGCAGCCCCCGTCGGGTATACGAGCAGTACTTC. The full variable domain, completed using reference TRBV7-2 and TRBJ2-7, is GAGVSQSPSNKVTEKGKDVELRCDPISGHTALYWYRQSLGQGLEFLIYFQGNSAPDKSGLPSDRFSAERTGGSVSTLTIQRTQQEDSAVYLCASSPRRVYEQYFGPGTRLTVT.

V usage is TRBV30 and J usage is TRBJ2-5; 8 bases fit TRBD2. Trimming at V came to 5 bases and at J to 4 bases, leaving 9 bases not matched to a gene. There are 14 residues in the CDR3. Germline CDR1 reads GTSNPN; CDR2 reads SVGIG (reference sequence). In DNA form, the CDR3 reads TGTGCCTGGGCGTGGACGGGGGGGTCAGAGACCCAGTACTTC. It is translated as CAWAWTGGSETQYF.

This chain uses TRBV6-5 with TRBJ2-2; possible D gene TRBD1, 6 bases. This CDR3 is built from 16 residues. The germline CDR1 and CDR2 sequences are MNHEY and SVGAGI. Trimming removed 2 bases at V and 1 base at J, with 11 bases between. The DNA of the CDR3 is TGTGCCAGCAGTTACGTGCAGGGGAGGAACACCGGGGAGCTGTTTTTT. This sequence encodes CASSYVQGRNTGELFF.